This paragraph reports one TCR beta chain. The data derive from a study of T cell changes during pregnancy in multiple sclerosis. Clones were read by immunoSEQ multiplex PCR, and TCRdb kept only the in-frame ones, dropping some. In the table there are 68,000 or so clones, just over 90% of which are singletons. The source material was peripheral blood, sampled in the second trimester of pregnancy. This receptor was identified in a female donor in good health, enrolled as a control in a pregnancy study.

CDR3: CSVPDAGGETQYF. In DNA, the CDR3 is TGCAGCGTCCCGGACGCGGGAGGAGAGACCCAGTACTTC. The chain couples TRBV29-1 to TRBJ2-5; 8 positions agree with TRBD2. Trimming at V came to 6 bases and at J to 4 bases, leaving 7 bases not matched to a gene. CDR3 length: 13 amino acids. Germline V gene data show CDR1 as SQVTM and CDR2 as ANQGSEA.